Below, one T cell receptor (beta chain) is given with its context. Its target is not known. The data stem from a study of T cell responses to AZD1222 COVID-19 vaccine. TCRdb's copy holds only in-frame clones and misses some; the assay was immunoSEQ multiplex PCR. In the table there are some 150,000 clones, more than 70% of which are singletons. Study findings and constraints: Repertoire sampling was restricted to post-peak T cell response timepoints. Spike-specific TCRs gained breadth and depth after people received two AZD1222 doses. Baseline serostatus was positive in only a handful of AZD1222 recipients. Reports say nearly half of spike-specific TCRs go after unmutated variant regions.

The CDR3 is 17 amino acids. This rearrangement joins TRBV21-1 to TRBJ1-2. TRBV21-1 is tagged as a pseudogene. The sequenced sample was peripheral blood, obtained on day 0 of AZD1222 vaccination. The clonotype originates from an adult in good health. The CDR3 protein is CASSKGTFGGENYGYTF. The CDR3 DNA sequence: TGTGCCAGCAGCAAAGGGACTTTTGGGGGAGAAAACTATGGCTACACCTTC.